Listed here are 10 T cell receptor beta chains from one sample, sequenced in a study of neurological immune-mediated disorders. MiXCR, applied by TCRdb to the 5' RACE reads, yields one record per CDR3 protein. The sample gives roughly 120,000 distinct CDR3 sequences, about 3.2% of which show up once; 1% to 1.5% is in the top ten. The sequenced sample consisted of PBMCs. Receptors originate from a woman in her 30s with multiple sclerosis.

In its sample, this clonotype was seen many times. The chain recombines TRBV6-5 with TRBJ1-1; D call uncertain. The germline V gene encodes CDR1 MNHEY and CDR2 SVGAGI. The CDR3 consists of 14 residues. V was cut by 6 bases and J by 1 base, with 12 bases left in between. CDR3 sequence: CASSLIQRNTEAFF. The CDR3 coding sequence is TGTGCCAGCAGCTTAATCCAGCGGAACACTGAAGCTTTCTTT.

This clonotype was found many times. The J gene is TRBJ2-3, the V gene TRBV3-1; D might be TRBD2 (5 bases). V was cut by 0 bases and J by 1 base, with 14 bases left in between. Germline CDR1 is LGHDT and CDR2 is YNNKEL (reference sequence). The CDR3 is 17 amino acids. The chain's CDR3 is CASSQDPGCLGTDTQYF. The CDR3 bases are TGTGCCAGCAGCCAAGATCCGGGGTGCCTCGGCACAGATACGCAGTATTTT.

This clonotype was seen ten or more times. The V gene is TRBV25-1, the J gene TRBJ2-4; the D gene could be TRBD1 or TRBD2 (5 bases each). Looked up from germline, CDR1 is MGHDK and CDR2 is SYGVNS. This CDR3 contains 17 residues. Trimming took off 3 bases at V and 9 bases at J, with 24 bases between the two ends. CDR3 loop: CASSDLDSLMGVGIQYF. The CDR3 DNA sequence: TGTGCCAGCAGTGATTTAGACAGTCTTATGGGGGTCGGCATTCAGTACTTC.

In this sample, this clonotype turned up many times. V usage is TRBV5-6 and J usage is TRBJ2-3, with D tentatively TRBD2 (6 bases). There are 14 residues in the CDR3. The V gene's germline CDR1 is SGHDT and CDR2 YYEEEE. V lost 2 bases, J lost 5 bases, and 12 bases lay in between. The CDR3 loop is CASSLPGLVDTQYF. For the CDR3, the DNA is TGTGCCAGCAGCTTACCGGGACTGGTAGATACGCAGTATTTT.

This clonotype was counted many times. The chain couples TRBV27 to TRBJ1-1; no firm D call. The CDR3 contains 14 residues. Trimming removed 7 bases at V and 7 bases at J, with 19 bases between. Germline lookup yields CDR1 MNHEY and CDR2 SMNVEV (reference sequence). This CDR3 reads CASKDSLLFGEAFF. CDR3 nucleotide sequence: TGTGCCAGCAAAGACTCGCTGCTTTTTGGTGAAGCTTTCTTT.

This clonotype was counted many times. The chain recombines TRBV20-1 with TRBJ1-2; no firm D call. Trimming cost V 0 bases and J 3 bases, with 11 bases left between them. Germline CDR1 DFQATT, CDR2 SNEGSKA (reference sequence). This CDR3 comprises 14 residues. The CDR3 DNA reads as TGCAGTGCTAGAGATGCAGGAGGTTACTATGGCTACACCTTC. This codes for CSARDAGGYYGYTF.

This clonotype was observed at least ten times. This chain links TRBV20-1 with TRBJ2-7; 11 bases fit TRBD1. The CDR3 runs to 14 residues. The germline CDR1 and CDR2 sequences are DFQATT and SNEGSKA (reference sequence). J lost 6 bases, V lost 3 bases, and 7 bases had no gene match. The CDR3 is CSASGRDRGVEQYF. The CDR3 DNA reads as TGCAGTGCTAGTGGACGGGACAGGGGGGTCGAGCAGTACTTC.

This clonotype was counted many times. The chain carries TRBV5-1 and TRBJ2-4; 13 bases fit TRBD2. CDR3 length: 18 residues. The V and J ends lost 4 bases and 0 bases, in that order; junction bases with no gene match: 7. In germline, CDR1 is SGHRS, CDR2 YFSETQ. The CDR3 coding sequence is TGCGCCAGCAGCACTGGACTAGCGGGGGCCCTAGCCAAAAACATTCAGTACTTC. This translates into CASSTGLAGALAKNIQYF.

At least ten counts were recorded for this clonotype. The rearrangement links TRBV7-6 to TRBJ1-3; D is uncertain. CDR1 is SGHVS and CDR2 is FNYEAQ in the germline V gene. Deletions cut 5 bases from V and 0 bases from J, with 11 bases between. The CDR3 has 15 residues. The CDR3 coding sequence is TGTGCCAGCAGCCGTGACTGGAGCTCTGGAAACACCATATATTTT. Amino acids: CASSRDWSSGNTIYF.

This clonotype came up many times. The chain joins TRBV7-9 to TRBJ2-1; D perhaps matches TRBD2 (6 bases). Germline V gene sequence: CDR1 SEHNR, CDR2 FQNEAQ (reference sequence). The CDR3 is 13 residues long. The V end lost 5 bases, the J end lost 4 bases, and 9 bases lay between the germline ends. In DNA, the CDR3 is TGTGCCAGCAGCCCCGCGGGGTACAATGAGCAGTTCTTC. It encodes CASSPAGYNEQFF.